The 29 T cell receptor beta chains below all came from one sample that was sequenced in a study of blood T cell repertoires in COVID-19. Clones were sequenced by immunoSEQ multiplex PCR, and TCRdb holds only the in-frame ones, with some missing. The sample lists a few hundred thousand clones; around 89% were seen once. Sequenced sample: PBMCs or T cells enriched from blood (not recorded which). The source of these receptors is a woman under 40 who had recovered from COVID-19.

The chain uses TRBV4-2 and TRBJ1-1, with a possible D match to TRBD1 (6 bases). The CDR3 spans 17 residues. V was cut by 1 base and J by 7 bases, with 22 bases left in between. CDR1 and CDR2 (germline): LGHNA, YNFKEQ. Here the CDR3 reads CASSQVAGATKSGEAFF. As DNA, the CDR3 is TGTGCCAGCAGCCAAGTGGCAGGGGCTACGAAGAGTGGTGAAGCTTTCTTT.

This clone has a single count. The chain is built from TRBV3-1 (or the pseudogene TRBV3-2) and TRBJ2-4; D is possibly TRBD1 (5 bases). This CDR3 spans 13 amino acids. Trimming took 1 base from V and 11 from J, leaving 12 bases between them. The V gene's germline CDR1 is LGHDT and CDR2 YNNKEL (reference sequence). The CDR3 region is CASSQAGPPVQYF. As DNA, the CDR3 is TGTGCCAGCAGCCAAGCAGGGCCCCCAGTTCAGTACTTC.

This clone was recorded only once. The CDR3 nucleotides read TGTGCCAGCTCACCATCCGGGACTACGTACAATGAGCAGTTCTTC. Its protein product is CASSPSGTTYNEQFF. This chain connects TRBV18 to TRBJ2-1, with TRBD2 identical over 7 bases. The CDR3 totals 15 residues. Germline V CDR1 and CDR2: KGHSH, LQKENI. Trimming removed 2 bases from V and 4 bases from J; junction bases left unmatched: 5.

The CDR3 is CASSLELGQRNGYTF. In DNA form, the CDR3 reads TGTGCCAGCAGTTTAGAATTAGGACAGAGGAATGGCTACACCTTC. J is TRBJ1-2 and V is TRBV28; a weak D match, TRBD1 (6 bases). The V gene's germline CDR1 is MDHEN and CDR2 SYDVKM. This CDR3 has 15 amino acids. V lost 2 bases to trimming and J lost 6 bases, with 16 bases between them.

In its sample, this clone was seen once. The chain employs TRBV4-1 and TRBJ2-1; TRBD2 agrees at 8 bases. Germline V lookup: CDR1 MGHRA, CDR2 YSYEKL. This CDR3 region has 17 residues. V lost 1 base and J lost 1; bases outside the gene matches: 6. The CDR3 coding sequence is TGCGCCAGCAGCCAAGTTCCGGGAGGGGGTTCCTACAATGAGCAGTTCTTC. It specifies CASSQVPGGGSYNEQFF.

This clone has more than one count but fewer than ten. The genes are TRBV6-1 and TRBJ1-2; D unresolved. Trimming took 2 bases from V and 7 from J, leaving 11 bases between them. The CDR3 is made up of 13 amino acids. The germline V gene has CDR1 MNHNS and CDR2 SASEGT. As DNA, the CDR3 is TGTGCCAGCAGTGAATCTTCCGGGTTTGGCTACACCTTC. Its translation is CASSESSGFGYTF.

The chain couples TRBV18 to TRBJ1-2, with D possibly TRBD1 on 6 matching bases. The V gene lost 1 base and the J gene lost 7 bases, with 16 bases spanning the gap. CDR1 is KGHSH and CDR2 is LQKENI in the germline V gene. This CDR3 has 15 amino acids. In DNA form, the CDR3 reads TGTGCCAGCTCACCACGGCTTTCCGGGACACTTGGCTACACCTTC. It translates to CASSPRLSGTLGYTF.

This rearrangement joins TRBV28 to TRBJ1-2; D uncertain. V dropped 2 bases and J dropped 2 bases, with 9 bases sitting between them. This CDR3 spans 14 amino acids. Germline values: CDR1 MDHEN, CDR2 SYDVKM. The CDR3: CASSLGNSNYGYTF. As DNA, the CDR3 is TGTGCCAGCAGTTTAGGAAACAGCAACTATGGCTACACCTTC.

V usage is TRBV5-1 and J usage is TRBJ1-1, with D possibly TRBD1 on 5 matching bases. The CDR3 runs 15 residues. V lost 4 bases, J lost 0 bases, and 13 bases lay in between. Germline V lookup: CDR1 SGHRS, CDR2 YFSETQ. The CDR3 nucleotides are TGCGCCAGCAGCAAAGTCCAGGGTGTGAACACTGAAGCTTTCTTT. Its translation: CASSKVQGVNTEAFF.

The rearrangement uses TRBV30 and TRBJ1-2; D is ambiguous. Trimming stripped 8 bases from V and 4 bases from J, with 17 bases between. Per the germline V gene, CDR1 is GTSNPN and CDR2 is SVGIG (reference sequence). This CDR3 is built from 13 residues. DNA of the CDR3: TGTGCCGGCCGGACTGTGGGAGGCTATGGCTACACCTTC. Protein sequence: CAGRTVGGYGYTF.

This clone was seen a single time. V and J are TRBV7-2 and TRBJ1-5, with a weak D call TRBD1 (5 bases). The CDR3 spans 15 residues. Germline CDR1 SGHTA, CDR2 FQGNSA. The V gene lost 3 bases and the J gene lost 3 bases, with 12 bases spanning the gap. CDR3 in amino acids: CASSFAGGFNQPQHF. The CDR3 DNA reads as TGTGCCAGCAGCTTTGCGGGGGGATTCAATCAGCCCCAGCATTTT.

The genes are TRBV27 and TRBJ2-3; 8 bases match TRBD1. Germline V gene data show CDR1 as MNHEY and CDR2 as SMNVEV (reference sequence). The CDR3 extends over 16 amino acids. V shed 4 bases and J 4 bases; nucleotides not matched to a gene: 10. The CDR3 coding sequence is TGTGCCAGCAGTTCCACCGGGACAGGTGACCCAGATACGCAGTATTTT. It codes for CASSSTGTGDPDTQYF.

The chain joins TRBV19 to TRBJ1-1; D call uncertain. Germline V gives CDR1 LNHDA, CDR2 SQIVND (reference sequence). V gave up 6 bases and J gave up 4 bases, with 9 bases separating them. There are 12 residues in the CDR3. In DNA form, the CDR3 reads TGTGCCAGTAGCGGGGATTCCACTGAAGCTTTCTTT. Its protein is CASSGDSTEAFF.

This chain connects TRBV30 to TRBJ2-7; perhaps TRBD1 as D (6 bases). The germline gives CDR1 GTSNPN, CDR2 SVGIG (reference sequence). The CDR3 has 13 amino acids. V was shortened by 1 base and J by 6 bases, with 13 bases between the two germline ends. The CDR3 reads CAWSAQGHGEQYF. CDR3 nucleotides: TGTGCCTGGAGTGCACAGGGTCACGGCGAGCAGTACTTC.

The CDR3 DNA sequence: TGTGCCAGCACCTTAGCCTATGGCTACACCTTC. Translating it yields CASTLAYGYTF. The genes are TRBV2 and TRBJ1-2; D is ambiguous. Germline V CDR1 and CDR2: SNHLY, FYNNEI. Trimming stripped 7 bases from V and 4 bases from J, with 7 bases between. This CDR3 spans 11 amino acids.

This sequence joins TRBV5-1 and TRBJ1-2; D unresolved. Trimming removed 0 bases from V and 5 bases from J, with 11 bases in between. The CDR3 runs to 14 residues. Germline-derived CDR1 and CDR2 are SGHRS and YFSETQ. As DNA, the CDR3 is TGCGCCAGCAGCTTGGACACGCTGCCTTATGGCTACACCTTC. Its protein is CASSLDTLPYGYTF.

V and J are TRBV19 and TRBJ2-7; TRBD1 matches 9 bases. Trimming took 1 base from V and 3 from J; bases not matched to a gene: 7. The CDR3 extends over 16 amino acids. CDR1 is LNHDA and CDR2 is SQIVND in the germline V gene (reference sequence). CDR3 amino acids: CASSIGTGTGFYEQYF. The CDR3 nucleotides read TGTGCCAGTAGTATAGGAACCGGGACAGGGTTCTACGAGCAGTACTTC.

This clone has a handful of counts. The V and J genes are TRBV29-1 and TRBJ1-1; 9 positions agree with TRBD1. V was clipped by 1 base and J by 5 bases; unmatched bases: 11. This CDR3 is built from 16 residues. Germline CDR1 and CDR2: SQVTM and ANQGSEA. The CDR3: CSVEATGGDFRTEAFF. The CDR3 DNA reads as TGCAGCGTTGAAGCGACAGGGGGAGATTTTCGGACTGAAGCTTTCTTT.

The V gene is TRBV30, the J gene TRBJ1-4; D is unclear. The CDR3 has 14 residues. Germline V CDR1 and CDR2: GTSNPN, SVGIG (reference sequence). V lost 2 bases and J lost 3, with 10 bases in between. CDR3 amino acids: CAWSPGSSNEKLFF. The CDR3 nucleotides are TGTGCCTGGAGTCCCGGGAGCTCTAATGAAAAACTGTTTTTT.

The rearrangement joins TRBV7-2 to TRBJ2-1; 9 bases line up with TRBD2. The V gene end was trimmed by 3 bases and the J gene end by 5 bases; junction bases not matched to a gene: 2. Germline-derived CDR1 and CDR2 are SGHTA and FQGNSA. The length of the CDR3 is 14 residues. CDR3 bases: TGTGCCAGCAGCTTTCTAGCGGGACACAATGAGCAGTTCTTC. Protein: CASSFLAGHNEQFF.

The gene calls are TRBV7-9 and TRBJ2-7, with TRBD2 matching over 15 bases. Unmatched junction bases numbered 11, after V lost 2 bases and J lost 3 bases. The CDR3 runs 19 residues. Germline CDR1 and CDR2: SEHNR and FQNEAQ (reference sequence). CDR3 bases: TGTGCCAGCAGCTTAAGGACTAGCGGGAGGGCCGGCCCTGGCTACGAGCAGTACTTC. As protein: CASSLRTSGRAGPGYEQYF.

The V and J genes are TRBV29-1 and TRBJ1-3, with D unresolved. The germline V gene has CDR1 SQVTM and CDR2 ANQGSEA. Trimming took 6 bases from V and 4 from J, leaving 19 bases between them. The CDR3 has 15 residues. CDR3 protein: CSVTSQTYHGNTIYF. CDR3 nucleotide sequence: TGCAGCGTCACCTCTCAGACTTATCACGGAAACACCATATATTTT.

The V call is TRBV7-6, the J call TRBJ2-3; unclear D gene. The V and J ends lost 5 bases and 3 bases respectively, with 15 bases between them. The CDR3 spans 15 residues. CDR1 and CDR2 from the germline V gene are SGHVS and FNYEAQ. CDR3 nucleotides: TGTGCCAGCAGCCAAGAACCCGGAGCGACAGATACGCAGTATTTT. Amino acid sequence: CASSQEPGATDTQYF.

As to this clone: Since the CDR3 does not end with the conserved phenylalanine or tryptophan, this likely comes from a read error. The chain links TRBV11-2 to TRBJ1-5, with D possibly TRBD1 on 5 matching bases. Trimming left V 1 base short and J 5 bases short, with 12 bases between. The CDR3 sequence is 15 residues long. Germline CDR1 SGHAT, CDR2 FQNNGV. DNA of the CDR3: TGTGCCAGCAGCTTAGGGGGGGGTTGGGATCAGCCCCAGCATCTT. Translation: CASSLGGGWDQPQHL.

V usage is TRBV29-1 and J usage is TRBJ2-7; 11 bases fit TRBD2. Germline values: CDR1 SQVTM, CDR2 ANQGSEA. This CDR3 has 17 amino acids. J lost 0 bases, V lost 5 bases, and 12 bases had no gene match. Written as DNA, the CDR3 is TGCAGCGTTTTGGGGGTAGCGGGAGGGCTGAGCTCCTACGAGCAGTACTTC. It codes for CSVLGVAGGLSSYEQYF.

V is TRBV2 and J is TRBJ1-2, with 7 nucleotides matching TRBD1. Trimming at V came to 3 bases and at J to 4 bases, leaving 5 bases not matched to a gene. CDR1 is SNHLY, CDR2 FYNNEI, per germline. This CDR3 contains 14 residues. CDR3 in amino acids: CASSDTGDSYGYTF. The CDR3 nucleotides read TGTGCCAGCAGTGATACAGGGGATTCCTATGGCTACACCTTC.

This chain links TRBV10-3 with TRBJ1-2; perhaps TRBD1 as D (5 bases). Trimming took 10 bases from V and 7 from J, leaving 10 bases between them. The CDR3 totals 10 residues. The germline V gene encodes CDR1 ENHRY and CDR2 SYGVKD. The CDR3 sequence is CATAGPGYTF. CDR3 nucleotide sequence: TGTGCCACCGCAGGGCCTGGCTACACCTTC.

This chain links TRBV7-2 with TRBJ1-6; the D gene is possibly TRBD1 (5 bases). The CDR3 is made up of 16 amino acids. Germline assignment: CDR1 SGHTA and CDR2 FQGNSA. V was cut by 5 bases and J by 0 bases, with 11 bases left in between. CDR3 in DNA: TGTGCCAGCAGCCCCCGGGGGAGCTCCTATAATTCACCCCTCCACTTT. Amino acids: CASSPRGSSYNSPLHF.

Only one count was recorded for this clone. The rearrangement joins TRBV19 to TRBJ1-3, with 8 nucleotides matching TRBD1. V was clipped by 2 bases and J by 0 bases; unmatched bases: 9. The germline V gene has CDR1 LNHDA and CDR2 SQIVND (reference sequence). The CDR3 runs to 18 residues. The CDR3 loop is CASSIQGAFDHSGNTIYF. CDR3 in DNA: TGTGCCAGTAGTATACAGGGGGCATTTGATCACTCTGGAAACACCATATATTTT.